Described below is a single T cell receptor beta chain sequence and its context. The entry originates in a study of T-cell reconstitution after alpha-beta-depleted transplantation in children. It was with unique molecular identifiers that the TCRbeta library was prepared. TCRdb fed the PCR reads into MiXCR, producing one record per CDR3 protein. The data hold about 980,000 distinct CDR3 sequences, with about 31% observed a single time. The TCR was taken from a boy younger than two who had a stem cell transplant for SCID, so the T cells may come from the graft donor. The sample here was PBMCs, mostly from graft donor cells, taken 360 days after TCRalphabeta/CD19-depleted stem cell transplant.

Here the CDR3 DNA reads TGCGCCAGCAGCTTCACCCGTGTCGGGGCCGGGGAGCTGTTTTTT. This codes for CASSFTRVGAGELFF. This rearrangement joins TRBV5-1 to TRBJ2-2, with D possibly TRBD2 on 5 matching bases. Looked up from germline, CDR1 is SGHRS and CDR2 is YFSETQ. Trimming took off 2 bases at V and 6 bases at J, with 14 bases between the two ends. This CDR3 spans 15 amino acids.